This TCR beta chain is drawn from a study of identical twins (dated by TCRdb to about 2016). About the study as a whole: The study deep-sequenced TCR alpha and beta repertoires from monozygotic twins, unrelated adults of various ages and cord blood to test whether fetal clonotypes persist. To rule out contamination, replicate twin experiments were performed at different times with different library preparation protocols.

Library construction relied on 5' RACE. The instrument was an Illumina HiSeq 2000. A universal primer binding site was introduced by template switching, and a unique molecular identifier was present in the final cDNA, enabling accurate counting of TCR cDNA molecules. Specific primers in the conserved constant-segment region were used to synthesize first-strand cDNA for the TCR alpha and beta chains. To control for contamination, every cDNA library carried two barcodes: a SMART-Mk sample barcode plus Illumina barcodes. TruSeq adapter sequences, together with Illumina sample barcodes, were added in two successive PCR steps. Sequencing of the TCR alpha and beta cDNA libraries was done on the Illumina HiSeq platform using custom primers. As for the authors' bioinformatics: MiGEC processed the raw reads to extract unique molecular identifiers, while MiXCR was used to determine the CDR3 positions. For each individual, recombination models were inferred using an EM algorithm with the repgenHMM and IGoR tools. The analysis of shared clonotypes was done with the tcR package in R, with sharing normalized by the product of cloneset sizes. To study raw recombination free of thymic and clonal selection effects, out-of-frame nonproductive sequences were analyzed. TCRdb passed the public sequencing reads through fastp at Q25 and MiXCR, retaining productive beta sequences. Rows with one shared CDR3 protein collapse into an entry with the most common genes and DNA. TCRdb, rather than the study authors, made the V and J calls. For this sample there are approximately 690,000 distinct CDR3 sequences; roughly 6.2% appear just once. The top ten constitute roughly 1.8% of the sample.

Remarks on this clonotype: Its antigen is not yet known. Base qualities are not recorded, but no much larger clone differs from it by a single base.

The germline V and J ends show losses of 5 bases and 5 bases respectively, and no gene match explains 8 bases of the junction. Its CDR3 holds 15 amino acids, cysteine through phenylalanine. Just the 45-base CDR3 DNA is kept, in frame starting at base 1. Every donor was a healthy Caucasian. The researchers also sequenced three unrelated adults who were not twins: a male aged 18 to 30, a male aged 50 to 60, and a female aged 50 to 60. Miltenyi CD45RO+ enrichment and human naive T-cell isolation kits were used to isolate memory (CD45RO+) and naive T cells from PBMC. Overall results and qualifications from the work: Invariant T cells such as MAIT and iNKT could partly confound zero-insertion analyses, though diverse VJ usage argued against this for most clonotypes. Conclusions relied on cross-sectional statistical analysis, since the same donors could not be followed over many years. Compared with coincidental sharing between unrelated individuals, out-of-frame TCR alpha sequences shared between twins showed an excess of sequences with low generation probability. A weaker excess of twin sharing was found in beta out-of-frame sequences because the signal-to-noise ratio was lowered by fewer shared sequences. In monozygotic twins, recombination models systematically underestimated out-of-frame TCR alpha sharing, but the models matched the sharing seen between unrelated individuals. Fewer insertions were carried by abundant cord blood beta clonotypes, a similar but weaker trend appeared in young adult naive repertoires, and no such trend appeared in memory repertoires.

The chain uses TRBV12-3 or TRBV12-4 and TRBJ2-2; a stretch of 7 junction bases matches TRBD1. Material for sequencing was naive T cells sorted from blood. Read against the paper, the sample's cell subset or site label means: cells isolated with a human naive T-cell isolation kit. This receptor was taken from a man between 18 and 35 years old in good health. The bases are TGTGCCAGCAGTCCGACAGGGCCCCGGACCGGGGAGCTGTTTTTT. This sequence encodes CASSPTGPRTGELFF.